Each of the 10 T cell receptor beta chains below was sequenced from the same sample in a study of T cells in Graves' hyperthyroidism and ophthalmopathy. Amplified TCR beta CDR3 regions derived from RNA transcripts. HTBI primers were used for first-round RT-PCR of the TCR CDR3. A single record per CDR3 protein comes from TCRdb applying MiXCR to the multiplex PCR reads. The profile shows roughly 640,000 distinct CDR3 sequences, more than 15% of them singletons. What was sequenced was blood. The receptor source for this set is a woman in her thirties or forties with Graves' ophthalmopathy.

This clonotype was recorded many times. This chain joins TRBV27 and TRBJ2-3; D is undetermined. The CDR3 consists of 14 residues. V lost 5 bases to trimming and J lost 7 bases, with 16 bases between them. Germline V CDR1 and CDR2: MNHEY, SMNVEV (reference sequence). As DNA, the CDR3 is TGTGCCAGCAGTCCGGCCCTAGGAGACAATACGCAGTATTTT. Translating gives CASSPALGDNTQYF.

There are many counts of this clonotype. The chain couples TRBV7-2 to TRBJ2-1, with D possibly TRBD1 on 6 matching bases. This CDR3 contains 15 residues. Trimming removed 4 bases from V and 5 bases from J, with 15 bases in between. Germline CDR1 SGHTA, CDR2 FQGNSA. CDR3 protein: CASSYRTDRNNEQFF. The CDR3 region has the DNA TGTGCCAGCAGCTACCGAACGGACAGAAACAATGAGCAGTTCTTC. The full variable domain, with the rest looked up from reference TRBV7-2 and TRBJ2-1, is GAGVSQSPSNKVTEKGKDVELRCDPISGHTALYWYRQSLGQGLEFLIYFQGNSAPDKSGLPSDRFSAERTGGSVSTLTIQRTQQEDSAVYLCASSYRTDRNNEQFFGPGTRLTVL.

This clonotype was counted ten times or more. The V gene is TRBV27, the J gene TRBJ2-1, with D perhaps TRBD1 or TRBD2 (6 bases each). V was clipped by 2 bases and J by 12 bases, with 14 bases between them. Per the germline V gene, CDR1 is MNHEY and CDR2 is SMNVEV (reference sequence). The CDR3 runs 13 residues. The CDR3 DNA is TGTGCCAGCAGTTTAAGGGGGGAGCGAAGGCAGTTCTTC. It codes for CASSLRGERRQFF.

This clonotype was seen repeatedly, ten times or more. V is TRBV13 and J is TRBJ1-4; no clear D gene. CDR1 and CDR2 from the germline V gene are PRHDT and FYEKMQ (reference sequence). The CDR3 is made up of 14 amino acids. The germline V and J ends were trimmed by 3 bases and 6 bases, with 11 bases remaining between them. CDR3 residues: CASSLFQVDEKLFF. The DNA for the CDR3 is TGTGCCAGCAGCTTGTTCCAGGTTGATGAAAAACTGTTTTTT.

The chain couples TRBV19 to TRBJ2-3; D is perhaps TRBD2 (5 bases). Germline loops: CDR1 LNHDA, CDR2 SQIVND (reference sequence). The CDR3 is made up of 14 amino acids. The germline V and J ends were trimmed by 5 bases and 2 bases, with 11 bases remaining between them. The CDR3 sequence is CASSPQRNTDTQYF. DNA for the CDR3: TGTGCCAGTAGTCCTCAGCGGAACACAGATACGCAGTATTTT.

This chain connects TRBV19 to TRBJ2-1; 7 bases are a match to TRBD2. CDR1 LNHDA and CDR2 SQIVND come from the germline V gene (reference sequence). The J segment lost 5 bases and the V segment lost 5 bases, leaving 3 bases of the junction unmatched. The CDR3 loop spans 13 amino acids. CDR3 in amino acids: CASSGTTNNEQFF. In nucleotides, the CDR3 is TGTGCCAGTAGTGGGACTACGAACAATGAGCAGTTCTTC.

At least ten counts were recorded for this clonotype. This chain connects TRBV2 to TRBJ2-3; 9 bases align to TRBD2. J was trimmed by 5 bases and V by 7 bases; bases with no gene match: 10. The CDR3 sequence is 15 residues long. CDR1 is SNHLY, CDR2 FYNNEI, per germline. CDR3 DNA sequence: TGTGCCAGCACCTACCTTAGCGGGGGCGTAGATACGCAGTATTTT. It translates to CASTYLSGGVDTQYF.

The chain links TRBV6-1 to TRBJ1-3; the match to TRBD1 covers 7 bases. The CDR3 sequence is 15 residues long. Germline V CDR1 and CDR2: MNHNS, SASEGT. The V and J ends lost 6 bases and 0 bases, in that order; junction bases with no gene match: 5. The CDR3 region is CASSPDRVSGNTIYF. The CDR3 DNA reads TGTGCCAGCAGCCCAGACAGGGTCTCTGGAAACACCATATATTTT.

The rearrangement uses TRBV29-1 and TRBJ1-1, with TRBD1 matching 7 bases. The V gene end was trimmed by 5 bases and the J gene end by 1 base; junction bases not matched to a gene: 4. CDR1 is SQVTM, CDR2 ANQGSEA, per germline. The CDR3 is 13 amino acids. CDR3 coding DNA: TGCAGCGTTTCCTGGACAGGGAACACTGAAGCTTTCTTT. This codes for CSVSWTGNTEAFF. The full variable domain, its missing parts supplied by reference TRBV29-1 and TRBJ1-1, is SAVISQKPSRDICQRGTSLTIQCQVDSQVTMMFWYRQQPGQSLTLIATANQGSEATYESGFVIDKFPISRPNLTFSTLTVSNMSPEDSSIYLCSVSWTGNTEAFFGQGTRLTVV.

The genes are TRBV2 and TRBJ2-3, with D hard to call. The germline V and J ends were trimmed by 7 bases and 6 bases, with 11 bases remaining between them. Germline V gene lookup returns CDR1 SNHLY and CDR2 FYNNEI. CDR3 length: 12 amino acids. In DNA, the CDR3 is TGTGCCAGCAAGGCTAGTTACGATACGCAGTATTTT. Residues: CASKASYDTQYF.